This is a list of T cell receptor beta chains from one sample in a study of T cell responses to AZD1222 COVID-19 vaccine. The table came from immunoSEQ multiplex PCR; TCRdb's copy has only in-frame clones and leaves some out. This sample has 98,000 or so clones, with about 88% found just once. The sample in question was peripheral blood, obtained 28 days after the second AZD1222 dose. Receptor source: an adult who received the AZD1222 COVID-19 vaccine. Each CDR3 is given with its conserved first and last residue. D genes are given only for firm matches. Expanded clones get a size class; other rows say once, few or many, or leave the size out.

abundance: few; v_gene: TRBV7-9; d_gene: TRBD1; len: 15; j_gene: TRBJ2-1; CDR3nt: TGTGCCAGCAGCCCCGGGACAGGGGACTACAATGAGCAGTTCTTC; CDR3aa: CASSPGTGDYNEQFF
abundance: NA; v_gene: TRBV19; d_gene: TRBD1; len: 16; j_gene: TRBJ1-2; CDR3nt: TGTGCCAGTAGTATAGACCTTCGGACAGGGGGAAATGGCTACACCTTC; CDR3aa: CASSIDLRTGGNGYTF
abundance: NA; v_gene: TRBV28; d_gene: TRBD1; len: 12; j_gene: TRBJ2-7; CDR3nt: TGTGCCACAGGGACAGGGAGCTACGAGCAGTACTTC; CDR3aa: CATGTGSYEQYF
abundance: NA; v_gene: TRBV5-1; d_gene: NA; len: 14; j_gene: TRBJ2-1; CDR3nt: TGCGCCAGCAGCTTGGCTAGCGTTCAAGGGGTGCAGTTCTTC; CDR3aa: CASSLASVQGVQFF
abundance: NA; v_gene: TRBV3-1/TRBV3-2; d_gene: TRBD1; len: 13; j_gene: TRBJ1-1; CDR3nt: TGTGCCAGCAGCCTTTCCGGGACAGGGAACGCTTTCTTT; CDR3aa: CASSLSGTGNAFF
abundance: NA; v_gene: TRBV6-2/TRBV6-3; d_gene: NA; len: 18; j_gene: TRBJ1-5; CDR3nt: TGTGCCAGCAGTCTAGCGGGCCCCCCGGTGAAGACGAAACAGCCCCAGCATTTT; CDR3aa: CASSLAGPPVKTKQPQHF
abundance: NA; v_gene: TRBV9; d_gene: NA; len: 17; j_gene: TRBJ1-5; CDR3nt: TGTGCCGACCCTGAACGGGGCAGGGCGGCATCTAATCAGCCCCAGCATTTT; CDR3aa: CADPERGRAASNQPQHF
abundance: NA; v_gene: TRBV5-5; d_gene: NA; len: 15; j_gene: TRBJ1-1; CDR3nt: TGTGCCAGCAGCTTTCTTGATTCCATGAACACTGAAGCTTTCTTT; CDR3aa: CASSFLDSMNTEAFF
abundance: NA; v_gene: TRBV7-9; d_gene: TRBD2; len: 13; j_gene: TRBJ2-1; CDR3nt: TGTGCCAGCAGCTTGGGACTAGCTGGGGAGCAGTTCTTC; CDR3aa: CASSLGLAGEQFF
abundance: NA; v_gene: TRBV18; d_gene: TRBD1; len: 15; j_gene: TRBJ1-2; CDR3nt: TGTGCCAGCTCCCCGGACAGGGCTCTGGGCTATGGCTACACCTTC; CDR3aa: CASSPDRALGYGYTF
abundance: NA; v_gene: TRBV11-3; d_gene: NA; len: 14; j_gene: TRBJ2-3; CDR3nt: TGTGCCAGCAGCTTAGGACTGTCGGCAGATACGCAGTATTTT; CDR3aa: CASSLGLSADTQYF
abundance: once; v_gene: TRBV19; d_gene: TRBD1; len: 15; j_gene: TRBJ2-2; CDR3nt: TGTGCCAGTAAACGGGACAGTGAGAACACCGGGGAGCTGTTTTTT; CDR3aa: CASKRDSENTGELFF
abundance: NA; v_gene: TRBV3-1/TRBV3-2; d_gene: TRBD2; len: 15; j_gene: TRBJ2-3; CDR3nt: TGTGCCAGCAGCCAAGTTAGCGGGAGCACAGATACGCAGTATTTT; CDR3aa: CASSQVSGSTDTQYF
abundance: once; v_gene: TRBV2; d_gene: NA; len: 11; j_gene: TRBJ2-2; CDR3nt: TGTGCCAGCAGTGAGGGAGGGGAGCTGTTTTTT; CDR3aa: CASSEGGELFF
abundance: NA; v_gene: TRBV6-5; d_gene: NA; len: 14; j_gene: TRBJ1-1; CDR3nt: TGTGCCAGCAGTCTTGGGTCAGGGTTAGAGGAAGCTTTCTTT; CDR3aa: CASSLGSGLEEAFF
abundance: NA; v_gene: TRBV7-9; d_gene: TRBD2; len: 16; j_gene: TRBJ2-1; CDR3nt: TGTGCCAGCAGCTACACTAGCGCACAATTAAACAATGAGCAGTTCTTC; CDR3aa: CASSYTSAQLNNEQFF
abundance: NA; v_gene: TRBV19; d_gene: TRBD1; len: 16; j_gene: TRBJ1-5; CDR3nt: TGTGCCAGTAGTCCCGACAGGGGGCGAGTCAATCAGCCCCAGCATTTT; CDR3aa: CASSPDRGRVNQPQHF
abundance: NA; v_gene: TRBV20-1; d_gene: TRBD1; len: 12; j_gene: TRBJ1-1; CDR3nt: TGCAGTGCTAGTGAACAGGGGGCTGAAGCTTTCTTT; CDR3aa: CSASEQGAEAFF
abundance: NA; v_gene: TRBV6-5; d_gene: NA; len: 14; j_gene: TRBJ2-7; CDR3nt: TGTGCCAGCAGTTCCCCAGGAACCTTCGGAGAGCAGTACTTC; CDR3aa: CASSSPGTFGEQYF
abundance: NA; v_gene: TRBV6-1; d_gene: NA; len: 13; j_gene: TRBJ1-1; CDR3nt: TGTGCCAGCAGTGAATTGGCAGTATCTGAAGCTTTCTTT; CDR3aa: CASSELAVSEAFF
abundance: NA; v_gene: TRBV6-1; d_gene: TRBD2; len: 17; j_gene: TRBJ2-1; CDR3nt: TGTGCCAGCAGTGCGCCTAGTAACGGGAGGTACTACAATGAGCAGTTCTTC; CDR3aa: CASSAPSNGRYYNEQFF
abundance: NA; v_gene: TRBV28; d_gene: NA; len: 13; j_gene: TRBJ1-6; CDR3nt: TGTGCCAGCATGGTTCTGGGGAATTCACCCCTCCACTTT; CDR3aa: CASMVLGNSPLHF
abundance: NA; v_gene: TRBV7-3; d_gene: NA; len: 14; j_gene: TRBJ1-5; CDR3nt: TGTGCCAGCAGCTTAACAGGGAGCAATCAGCCCCAGCATTTT; CDR3aa: CASSLTGSNQPQHF
abundance: NA; v_gene: TRBV6-5; d_gene: TRBD2; len: 16; j_gene: TRBJ2-7; CDR3nt: TGTGCCAGCAGTTACCTTACTAGCGGTTTCGGCTACGAGCAGTACTTC; CDR3aa: CASSYLTSGFGYEQYF
abundance: NA; v_gene: TRBV12-5; d_gene: NA; len: 17; j_gene: TRBJ2-4; CDR3nt: TGTGCTAGTGGGTCCCCAGGGGCTCAACTAGCCAAAAACATTCAGTACTTC; CDR3aa: CASGSPGAQLAKNIQYF
abundance: NA; v_gene: TRBV6-4; d_gene: NA; len: 14; j_gene: TRBJ2-2; CDR3nt: TGTGCCAGCAGTGACTCGAGCCAGCCCGGGGAGCTGTTTTTT; CDR3aa: CASSDSSQPGELFF
abundance: NA; v_gene: TRBV7-2; d_gene: TRBD2; len: 16; j_gene: TRBJ2-5; CDR3nt: TGTGCCAGCAGCCGCCGACTAGCGGGAGGGGGAGAGACCCAGTACTTC; CDR3aa: CASSRRLAGGGETQYF
abundance: NA; v_gene: TRBV6-5; d_gene: NA; len: 13; j_gene: TRBJ1-2; CDR3nt: TGTGCCAGCAGTTACAGGCCCTCGGATGGCTACACCTTC; CDR3aa: CASSYRPSDGYTF
abundance: NA; v_gene: TRBV4-2; d_gene: TRBD1; len: 15; j_gene: TRBJ1-2; CDR3nt: TGTGCCAGCAGCCAAGATGGGCGGGACAGTTATGGCTACACCTTC; CDR3aa: CASSQDGRDSYGYTF
abundance: NA; v_gene: TRBV9; d_gene: TRBD2; len: 15; j_gene: TRBJ2-1; CDR3nt: TGTGCCAGCAGCGTAGGAGCGGGAGCCTACAATGAGCAGTTCTTC; CDR3aa: CASSVGAGAYNEQFF
abundance: NA; v_gene: TRBV30; d_gene: NA; len: 13; j_gene: TRBJ1-1; CDR3nt: TGTGCCTGGAGGGACAGCTTTGCCACTGAAGCTTTCTTT; CDR3aa: CAWRDSFATEAFF
abundance: NA; v_gene: TRBV9; d_gene: TRBD1; len: 15; j_gene: TRBJ1-6; CDR3nt: TGTGCCAGCAGCGTAGACAGGGGAGGGCATTCACCCCTCCACTTT; CDR3aa: CASSVDRGGHSPLHF
abundance: once; v_gene: TRBV29-1; d_gene: NA; len: 14; j_gene: TRBJ1-2; CDR3nt: TGCAGCGTTGACGGGACTCCTACAAACTATGGCTACACCTTC; CDR3aa: CSVDGTPTNYGYTF
abundance: few; v_gene: TRBV18; d_gene: TRBD1; len: 15; j_gene: TRBJ1-5; CDR3nt: TGTGCCAGCTCAGCGGGACAGGGGGCGATTCAGCCCCAGCATTTT; CDR3aa: CASSAGQGAIQPQHF
abundance: NA; v_gene: TRBV16; d_gene: NA; len: 14; j_gene: TRBJ2-1; CDR3nt: TGTGCCAGCAGCCACGCGGATAATCACAATGAGCAGTTCTTC; CDR3aa: CASSHADNHNEQFF
abundance: NA; v_gene: TRBV7-7; d_gene: TRBD2; len: 16; j_gene: TRBJ2-2; CDR3nt: TGTGCCAGCAGCCCACCACTAGCGGGAGAGGTCGGGGAGCTGTTTTTT; CDR3aa: CASSPPLAGEVGELFF
abundance: NA; v_gene: TRBV7-9; d_gene: NA; len: 16; j_gene: TRBJ1-2; CDR3nt: TGTGCCAGCAGCCCATCAGCGGCGTCGAACACACAAGGCTACACCTTC; CDR3aa: CASSPSAASNTQGYTF
abundance: NA; v_gene: TRBV3-1/TRBV3-2; d_gene: TRBD1; len: 16; j_gene: TRBJ1-2; CDR3nt: TGTGCCAGCAGCAAAGAACAGGGGGCGTATGGGTATGGCTACACCTTC; CDR3aa: CASSKEQGAYGYGYTF
abundance: NA; v_gene: TRBV6-5; d_gene: NA; len: 12; j_gene: TRBJ2-7; CDR3nt: TGTGCCAGCAGCACCTTTGGGAGCGAGCAGTACTTC; CDR3aa: CASSTFGSEQYF
abundance: NA; v_gene: TRBV25-1; d_gene: TRBD1; len: 14; j_gene: TRBJ1-2; CDR3nt: TGTGCCAGCAGTGCCGCTGGACAGGGTGAAGGCTACACCTTC; CDR3aa: CASSAAGQGEGYTF
abundance: NA; v_gene: TRBV11-2; d_gene: NA; len: 14; j_gene: TRBJ1-1; CDR3nt: TGTGCCAGCAGCTTATACCCCCGGGGAAGTGAAGCTTTCTTT; CDR3aa: CASSLYPRGSEAFF
abundance: NA; v_gene: TRBV6-5; d_gene: NA; len: 15; j_gene: TRBJ1-5; CDR3nt: TGTGCCAGCAGGCGACAGGAGTATAGCAATCAGCCCCAGCATTTT; CDR3aa: CASRRQEYSNQPQHF